This entry describes one T cell receptor (beta chain). The trim removed 5 bases at V and 4 bases at J, leaving 7 bases unmatched. Germline CDR1 reads SNHLY; CDR2 reads FYNNEI. This CDR3 region has 15 residues. These data originate in a study of blood T cell repertoires in COVID-19. About the study: Acute-phase and convalescent COVID-19 samples originated in the United States, Italy and Spain.

Original analysis: Cell counts per sample came from amplifying reference gene primers. Data came from immunoSEQ multiplex PCR; TCRdb stores just in-frame clones and leaves some out. The V and J calls and clone size were taken over from that table, and D and trimming were inferred from the DNA. The profile shows approximately 97,000 clones, around 90% of them singletons. Sequenced material: peripheral blood. This receptor was obtained from a man between 18 and 29 years old with acute or convalescent COVID-19. This sequence joins TRBV2 and TRBJ2-5; 10 bases are a match to TRBD2. In nucleotides, the CDR3 is TGTGCCAGCAGTACCCCTAGCGGGAGAGGAGAGACCCAGTACTTC. Translating gives CASSTPSGRGETQYF. The full variable domain, in which reference TRBV2 and TRBJ2-5 provide the parts outside the CDR3, is EPEVTQTPSHQVTQMGQEVILRCVPISNHLYFYWYRQILGQKVEFLVSFYNNEISEKSEIFDDQFSVERPDGSNFTLKIRSTKLEDSAMYFCASSTPSGRGETQYFGPGTRLLVL.